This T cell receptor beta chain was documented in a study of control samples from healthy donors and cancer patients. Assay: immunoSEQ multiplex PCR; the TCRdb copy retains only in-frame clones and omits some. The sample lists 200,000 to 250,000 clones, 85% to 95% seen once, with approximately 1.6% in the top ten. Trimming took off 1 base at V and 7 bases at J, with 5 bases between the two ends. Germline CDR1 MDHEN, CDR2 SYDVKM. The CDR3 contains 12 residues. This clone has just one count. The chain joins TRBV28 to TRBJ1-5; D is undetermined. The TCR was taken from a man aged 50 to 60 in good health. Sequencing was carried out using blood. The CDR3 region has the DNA TGTGCCAGCAGTTTATTCGGCCAGCCCCAGCATTTT. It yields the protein CASSLFGQPQHF.